The present T cell receptor beta chain was sequenced within a study of shared clonotypes between healthy human individuals. The germline V and J ends were trimmed by 6 bases and 0 bases, with 8 bases remaining between them. The CDR3 is made up of 13 amino acids. The V gene's germline CDR1 is MDHEN and CDR2 SYDVKM. Remarks on this clone: Other DNA variants within this sample encode the same CDR3.

Adult donors, all healthy and HIV-negative, had no recent acute infections or vaccinations. Only in-frame clones appear in the TCRdb table, and some are missing; sequencing was by immunoSEQ multiplex PCR. The sample holds 1 million to 1.2 million clones; roughly 80% are singletons and the top ten take approximately 0.9%. The sequence was obtained from a man aged 18 to 35 in good health. Some clones in this sample may be carry-over from other donors' samples. This chain connects TRBV28 to TRBJ1-1, with D perhaps TRBD1 (6 bases). Specimen: memory CD4+ T cells from PBMCs. The subset was: CD45RA-negative fraction. This CDR3 is CASRDRLNTEAFF. CDR3 coding DNA: TGTGCCAGCAGAGACAGGTTGAACACTGAAGCTTTCTTT.